This TCR beta chain was obtained from a study of blood T cell repertoires in COVID-19 (TCRdb year 2020). Background for the entire study: Collaborator samples came from the United States, Italy and Spain and covered acute and convalescent phases of COVID-19. The prospective study material was composed of cDNA or gDNA derived from T cells, B-cell-depleted T cells, or PBMCs. The dataset comprised deeply sampled blood TCRbeta repertoires from subjects exposed to, actively infected with, or recovered from COVID-19. A freely available public database, intended as a resource for researchers studying the immune response to SARS-CoV-2, is where the repertoires were released. The samples were drawn from two sources: the first 160 participants of the ongoing ImmuneRACE study, and 1,000 to 1,500 subjects contributed by 6 global collaborators. A de-identified subject ID, COVID-19 status, age in years and sex were almost always included in the sample metadata. Where HLA class I and class II types were available, the types were taken from metadata supplied by the sample provider, not from assay-based typing. Paper-wide results and their limitations: The quantity of clinical and demographic metadata differed by source and by participant and was supplied without curation.

TCRbeta CDR3 regions were amplified from genomic DNA by means of the immunoSEQ Assay, a bias-controlled multiplex PCR. The study's own analysis went as follows. The number of nucleated cells in each sample was estimated by amplification of reference gene primers within the assay. Sequence reads were collapsed and filtered to measure the absolute abundance of every unique TCRbeta CDR3 rearrangement. For each sample, productive Simpson clonality was calculated as the square root of Simpson's diversity index over productive rearrangements. This is the immuneACCESS table as TCRdb keeps it, with only in-frame sequences that have V and J called. A part of the clones is gone; compared with another copy, unresolved V genes explain less than half, and the rest is unexplained. V, J and clone size derive from that table, while D and trimming were established from the DNA sequence. The sample records around 88,000 clones, roughly 80% of which are singletons. About 4.4% of the sample is taken by the ten largest.

The CDR3 numbers 15 residues from cysteine through phenylalanine. This entry keeps only the CDR3 DNA: 45 bases, framed from base 1. Trimming costs V 5 bases and J 0 bases, and their ends lie 12 bases apart. The germline V gene encodes CDR1 SGHTA and CDR2 FQGTGA. Collaborating institutions collected whole blood in K2EDTA tubes following their own protocols. For TCRbeta analysis, collaborator samples were shipped as frozen whole blood, as isolated PBMCs, or as DNA extracted from either sample type. In regard to this clone: The antigen it recognizes is unknown. No much larger clone exists at a distance of one base, and base qualities are not known.

The chain is made from TRBV7-3 and TRBJ2-3; the D region possibly corresponds to TRBD2 (5 bases align). Material for sequencing was peripheral blood. This clonotype was obtained from a man aged 55 to 70 with acute or convalescent COVID-19. This receptor has the CDR3 CASSQEAASTDTQYF. The sequence in DNA is TGTGCCAGCAGCCAGGAGGCGGCTAGCACAGATACGCAGTATTTT. The CDR3, completed at both ends by the reference TRBV7-3 and TRBJ2-3 genes, gives the full variable domain GAGVSQTPSNKVTEKGKYVELRCDPISGHTALYWYRQSLGQGPEFLIYFQGTGAADDSGLPNDRFFAVRPEGSVSTLKIQRTERGDSAVYLCASSQEAASTDTQYFGPGTRLTVL.